What follows are 30 T cell receptor beta chains derived from one specimen sequenced in a study of T cell responses to AZD1222 COVID-19 vaccine. Sequenced by immunoSEQ multiplex PCR; TCRdb stores in-frame clones only, minus some. The sample consists of some 170,000 clones, 90% of them appearing once. This specimen consisted of peripheral blood, obtained 28 days after the second dose of the MenACWY control vaccine. The receptors derive from an adult who received the MenACWY meningococcal vaccine as a control.

The chain recombines TRBV11-2 with TRBJ2-7; unclear D gene. The CDR3 consists of 12 residues. V gave up 5 bases and J gave up 4 bases, with 9 bases separating them. Looked up from germline, CDR1 is SGHAT and CDR2 is FQNNGV. The CDR3 DNA follows: TGTGCCAGCAGCCGGTCGGTTTACGAGCAGTACTTC. Its translation: CASSRSVYEQYF.

This chain connects TRBV2 to TRBJ1-5, with 9 bases aligning to TRBD1. V shed 6 bases, J shed 0 bases, and the junction held 6 bases outside the gene matches. Looked up from germline, CDR1 is SNHLY and CDR2 is FYNNEI. The CDR3 consists of 16 residues. This chain's CDR3 is CASRPGQGYSNQPQHF. Written as DNA, the CDR3 is TGTGCCAGCAGGCCGGGACAGGGCTATAGCAATCAGCCCCAGCATTTT.

This chain uses TRBV18 with TRBJ2-7, with 11 bases matching TRBD1. The CDR3 runs 16 residues. Germline trimming cut 6 bases from V and 7 bases from J; bases unmatched to any gene: 14. Germline V gene lookup returns CDR1 KGHSH and CDR2 LQKENI. The CDR3 nucleotides read TGTGCCAGCTCTATCCCGGGGACAGGGGGGAATGGTGAGCAGTACTTC. Translation: CASSIPGTGGNGEQYF.

The V and J genes are TRBV18 and TRBJ1-2; D is unresolved. From germline, CDR1 is KGHSH and CDR2 LQKENI. The V end was cut by 4 bases, the J end by 2 bases, with 8 bases between. This CDR3 has 13 amino acids. CDR3 DNA: TGTGCCAGCTCACACACAGAGAACTATGGCTACACCTTC. This encodes CASSHTENYGYTF.

This chain joins TRBV28 and TRBJ2-2; D tentatively fits TRBD1 or TRBD2 (5 bases each). The length of the CDR3 is 16 residues. Trimming took off 7 bases at V and 3 bases at J, with 18 bases between the two ends. Germline CDR1 and CDR2: MDHEN and SYDVKM. CDR3: CASIDRDLPYTGELFF. Written as DNA, the CDR3 is TGTGCCAGCATCGATAGGGACCTACCCTACACCGGGGAGCTGTTTTTT.

The rearrangement joins TRBV24-1 to TRBJ2-5; D may be TRBD1 or TRBD2 (6 bases each). Looked up from germline, CDR1 is KGHDR and CDR2 is SFDVKD. The CDR3 runs 15 residues. Trimming shortened V by 0 bases and J by 4 bases, and 11 bases separated the two germline ends. As DNA, the CDR3 is TGTGCCACCAGTGATTTGCGAGGGGGAGGAGAGACCCAGTACTTC. This codes for CATSDLRGGGETQYF.

The chain has TRBV19 and TRBJ2-7; 8 bases are shared with TRBD1. The V segment lost 6 bases and the J segment 2 bases; nucleotides outside the gene matches: 6. Germline V gene data show CDR1 as LNHDA and CDR2 as SQIVND (reference sequence). The CDR3 runs to 14 residues. This CDR3 is CASSGQGGPYEQYF. CDR3 nucleotide sequence: TGTGCCAGTAGCGGACAGGGAGGACCCTACGAGCAGTACTTC.

Here the CDR3 reads CSVLRGDSYNEQFF. The CDR3 nucleotides are TGCAGCGTTCTTAGAGGAGACAGTTACAATGAGCAGTTCTTC. The chain couples TRBV29-1 to TRBJ2-1, with TRBD1 as a possible D gene (5 bases). V lost 5 bases, J lost 4 bases, and 15 bases lay in between. This CDR3 spans 14 amino acids. Germline CDR1 and CDR2: SQVTM and ANQGSEA.

J is TRBJ2-7 and V is TRBV6-1; D not resolved. Between the trimmed V and J ends, which lost 4 bases and 2 bases, there was a span of 18 bases. CDR3 length: 16 residues. In germline, CDR1 is MNHNS, CDR2 SASEGT. The CDR3 nucleotides read TGTGCCAGCAGTGGCCTCATTTACCTCTCCACCTACGAGCAGTACTTC. Its translation: CASSGLIYLSTYEQYF.

J is TRBJ2-2 and V is TRBV19; TRBD2 matches 12 bases. The CDR3 has 16 residues. The V gene's germline CDR1 is LNHDA and CDR2 SQIVND (reference sequence). With 4 bases clipped from V and 6 bases from J, the junction kept 6 bases outside the gene matches. CDR3 DNA: TGTGCCAGTAGTAGTGGACTAGCGGGATGGGCCGGGGAGCTGTTTTTT. The encoded protein is CASSSGLAGWAGELFF.

This clone was seen only once. This chain connects TRBV10-3 to TRBJ2-5, with D uncertain. Trimming took 10 bases from V and 2 from J, leaving 14 bases between them. Germline-derived CDR1 and CDR2 are ENHRY and SYGVKD. CDR3 size: 13 residues. This CDR3 is CATRPPKQETQYF. The CDR3 bases are TGTGCCACGCGGCCCCCTAAACAAGAGACCCAGTACTTC.

The J gene is TRBJ1-3, the V gene TRBV28; maybe TRBD1 (6 bases). Germline-derived CDR1 and CDR2 are MDHEN and SYDVKM. The CDR3 is made up of 12 amino acids. Trimming took 6 bases from V and 7 from J, leaving 10 bases between them. DNA of the CDR3: TGTGCCAGCAGCACAGGGCAGAACACCATATATTTT. Amino acids: CASSTGQNTIYF.

The rearrangement links TRBV12-5 to TRBJ1-1; D is unresolved. The CDR3 consists of 13 residues. V shed 5 bases and J shed 3 bases, with 10 bases lying between them. Germline assignment: CDR1 LGHNT and CDR2 FRNRAP. CDR3: CASGSGVYTEAFF. CDR3 nucleotide sequence: TGTGCTAGTGGTAGTGGGGTTTACACTGAAGCTTTCTTT.

This clone was observed a single time. The chain combines TRBV7-9 with TRBJ1-2, with no clear D. Trimming shortened V by 10 bases and J by 0 bases, and 12 bases separated the two germline ends. CDR3 length equals 13 residues. Germline-derived CDR1 and CDR2 are SEHNR and FQNEAQ (reference sequence). This chain's CDR3 is CATQDLANYGYTF. The DNA of the CDR3 is TGTGCCACTCAGGACTTAGCTAACTATGGCTACACCTTC.

The chain employs TRBV5-1 and TRBJ2-1; D is possibly TRBD2 (6 bases). CDR3 length: 14 amino acids. With 4 bases removed from V and 1 base from J, the gap between germline ends came to 9 bases. Germline V gives CDR1 SGHRS, CDR2 YFSETQ. CDR3 protein: CASSGGSSYNEQFF. The CDR3 nucleotides are TGCGCCAGCAGCGGGGGGTCGTCCTACAATGAGCAGTTCTTC.

The chain combines TRBV5-4 with TRBJ1-4; D is undetermined. V lost 4 bases and J lost 0, with 10 bases in between. Germline loops: CDR1 SGHNT, CDR2 YYREEE (reference sequence). The CDR3 runs to 15 residues. The CDR3 sequence: CASSQDGATNEKLFF. The DNA for the CDR3 is TGTGCCAGCAGCCAGGACGGTGCAACTAATGAAAAACTGTTTTTT.

CDR3 in amino acids: CASSADRVRGYTF. The CDR3 DNA sequence: TGTGCCAGCAGCGCTGACAGGGTCAGAGGCTACACCTTC. The chain recombines TRBV28 with TRBJ1-2; 7 nucleotides agree with TRBD1. V trimming: 6 bases; J trimming: 8 bases; junction bases outside the gene matches: 9. CDR3 length: 13 residues. Germline V gives CDR1 MDHEN, CDR2 SYDVKM.

The chain employs TRBV19 and TRBJ1-4, with D tentatively TRBD1 (6 bases). V lost 6 bases, J lost 7 bases, and 12 bases lay in between. The CDR3 spans 13 residues. CDR1 and CDR2 (germline): LNHDA, SQIVND (reference sequence). The CDR3 spells CASSRTGSEKLFF. The CDR3 region has the DNA TGTGCCAGTAGCCGAACAGGGAGTGAAAAACTGTTTTTT. The whole variable domain, remainder taken from reference TRBV19 and TRBJ1-4, is DGGITQSPKYLFRKEGQNVTLSCEQNLNHDAMYWYRQDPGQGLRLIYYSQIVNDFQKGDIAEGYSVSREKKESFPLTVTSAQKNPTAFYLCASSRTGSEKLFFGSGTQLSVL.

The J gene is TRBJ2-7, the V gene TRBV6-2 or TRBV6-3; D perhaps matches TRBD2 (5 bases). Germline CDR1 reads MNHEY; CDR2 reads SVGEGT. There are 15 residues in the CDR3. Trimming left V 5 bases short and J 6 bases short, with 20 bases between. CDR3 sequence reads: CASSTITQKRVEQYF. For the CDR3, the DNA is TGTGCCAGCAGTACCATTACCCAGAAGAGGGTCGAGCAGTACTTC.

This clone is a singleton in its sample. The CDR3 coding sequence is TGTGCCAGCTCACCCGCTCTTACAAGCCCCTACGAGCAGTACTTC. Translating it yields CASSPALTSPYEQYF. The V call is TRBV18, the J call TRBJ2-7; no clear D gene. V was shortened by 3 bases and J by 2 bases, with 14 bases between the two germline ends. Germline V gene data show CDR1 as KGHSH and CDR2 as LQKENI. The CDR3 spans 15 residues.

This clone was found a few times. This chain uses TRBV27 with TRBJ2-2; 7 nucleotides line up with TRBD1. The CDR3 length is 17 residues. Germline CDR1 MNHEY, CDR2 SMNVEV (reference sequence). J gave up 10 bases and V 5 bases, and 19 bases lay outside the gene matches. The CDR3 loop reads CASSLYPPGQHLQELFF. In DNA, the CDR3 is TGTGCCAGCAGTCTATACCCACCGGGACAGCACCTCCAGGAGCTGTTTTTT.

V and J are TRBV28 and TRBJ1-1; D remains ambiguous. Trimming shortened V by 5 bases and J by 2 bases, and 6 bases separated the two germline ends. Germline CDR1 and CDR2: MDHEN and SYDVKM. CDR3 length: 12 amino acids. The CDR3 reads CASSLINTEAFF. In DNA, the CDR3 is TGTGCCAGCAGTCTGATCAACACTGAAGCTTTCTTT. Supplemented by reference TRBV28 and TRBJ1-1, the full variable domain reads DVKVTQSSRYLVKRTGEKVFLECVQDMDHENMFWYRQDPGLGLRLIYFSYDVKMKEKGDIPEGYSVSREKKERFSLILESASTNQTSMYLCASSLINTEAFFGQGTRLTVV.

This chain joins TRBV14 and TRBJ2-1; D may be TRBD2 (6 bases). The CDR3 loop spans 16 amino acids. CDR1 is SGHDN, CDR2 FVKESK, per germline. Trimming took off 1 base at V and 7 bases at J, with 17 bases between the two ends. The DNA of the CDR3 is TGTGCCAGCAGCCAAGTACGAGGGAGGATTGTGAATGAGCAGTTCTTC. Protein sequence: CASSQVRGRIVNEQFF.

Written as DNA, the CDR3 is TGTGCCAGCAGTTCCTATACTAGCGGGAGTTACAATGAGCAGTTCTTC. It codes for CASSSYTSGSYNEQFF. The chain has TRBV27 and TRBJ2-1; 11 bases align to TRBD2. The length of the CDR3 is 16 residues. The V gene's germline CDR1 is MNHEY and CDR2 SMNVEV (reference sequence). V was pared by 4 bases and J by 4 bases, with 6 bases of the junction left unmatched.

The chain carries TRBV7-8 and TRBJ2-1; TRBD2 matches 9 bases. This CDR3 is built from 21 residues. Germline V gene data show CDR1 as SGHVS and CDR2 as FQNEAQ. Germline trimming cut 5 bases from V and 0 bases from J; bases unmatched to any gene: 20. The CDR3 here is CASSLLAATREGPSSYNEQFF. CDR3 in DNA: TGTGCCAGCAGCCTACTGGCGGCTACGCGGGAGGGCCCGAGCTCCTACAATGAGCAGTTCTTC.

The chain links TRBV15 to TRBJ2-2; TRBD1 agrees at 8 bases. After removal of 7 bases from V and 6 bases from J, the junction contained 7 bases not matched to a gene. This CDR3 has 14 amino acids. CDR1 and CDR2 from the germline V gene are LNHNV and YYDKDF (reference sequence). The CDR3, as DNA: TGTGCCACCATTGACAGGGGTGGTTCCGGGGAGCTGTTTTTT. It codes for CATIDRGGSGELFF.

This chain links TRBV7-9 with TRBJ1-6, with no clear D. The germline gives CDR1 SEHNR, CDR2 FQNEAQ (reference sequence). V dropped 3 bases and J dropped 10 bases, with 7 bases sitting between them. The CDR3 runs to 12 residues. For the CDR3, the DNA is TGTGCCAGCAGCTTTGGTTTCTCACCCCTCCACTTT. Protein sequence: CASSFGFSPLHF.

J is TRBJ1-2 and V is TRBV9; D may be TRBD1 (6 bases). Germline lookup yields CDR1 SGDLS and CDR2 YYNGEE. This CDR3 is 15 amino acids long. Deletions cut 0 bases from V and 2 bases from J, with 11 bases between. CDR3 nucleotides: TGTGCCAGCAGCGTAGATGGGGGCTTAAACTATGGCTACACCTTC. It is translated as CASSVDGGLNYGYTF.

The chain has TRBV5-1 and TRBJ1-4; maybe TRBD1 (5 bases). CDR1 and CDR2 from the germline V gene are SGHRS and YFSETQ. The V end was cut by 5 bases, the J end by 5 bases, with 10 bases between. This CDR3 has 13 residues. For the CDR3, the DNA is TGCGCCAGCAGGGGGACCGTAAATGAAAAACTGTTTTTT. Protein sequence: CASRGTVNEKLFF.

This clone showed up just once. In DNA form, the CDR3 reads TGTGCCAGCAGCACGGACGGGACACCTCTCTACGAGCAGTACTTC. Its protein product is CASSTDGTPLYEQYF. The V call is TRBV6-2 or TRBV6-3, the J call TRBJ2-7; perhaps TRBD1 as D (6 bases). Per the germline V gene, CDR1 is MNHEY and CDR2 is SVGEGT. The V end lost 6 bases, the J end lost 3 bases, and 18 bases lay between the germline ends. The CDR3 sequence is 15 residues long.